These 2 T cell receptor beta chains originate from one sample sequenced in a study of tumour-infiltrating T cells in Burkitt lymphoma. TCRdb keeps only in-frame clones here, not all; method: immunoSEQ multiplex PCR. The sample records 3,500 to 4,500 clones, around four fifths being singletons. Specimen: tumor tissue. The receptors stem from a human donor with diffuse large B-cell lymphoma. Some clones in this sample may be carry-over from other donors' samples.

The genes are TRBV27 and TRBJ1-5; TRBD1 agrees at 7 bases. Germline V gene data show CDR1 as MNHEY and CDR2 as SMNVEV (reference sequence). V trimming: 2 bases; J trimming: 7 bases; junction bases outside the gene matches: 5. The length of the CDR3 is 14 residues. The CDR3 protein is CASSLNRDSQPQHF. CDR3 DNA: TGTGCCAGCAGTTTAAACCGGGACAGCCAGCCCCAGCATTTT.

V gene TRBV2 combines with J gene TRBJ2-3, with D perhaps matching TRBD1 or TRBD2 (5 bases each). Trimming took 6 bases from V and 5 from J, leaving 12 bases between them. This CDR3 has 13 residues. Germline V gives CDR1 SNHLY, CDR2 FYNNEI. The CDR3 DNA is TGTGCCAGCAGGGGGGATAATAGAGATACGCAGTATTTT. Protein: CASRGDNRDTQYF.